This T cell receptor beta chain was identified in a study of technical replicates of blood from a handful of donors. This CDR3 spans 16 amino acids. The V gene end was trimmed by 6 bases and the J gene end by 1 base; junction bases not matched to a gene: 6. CDR1 and CDR2 from the germline V gene are MNHNY and SVGAGI (reference sequence). The data were produced by immunoSEQ multiplex PCR, yet TCRdb's version contains in-frame clones alone and is incomplete. The table lists tens of thousands of clones, under 96% of them singletons. Material: T cells isolated from PBMCs. This TCR came from a human donor in good health. This chain uses TRBV6-6 with TRBJ2-2; 9 bases match TRBD2. CDR3 region: CASSSASGMNTGELFF. The CDR3 bases are TGTGCCAGCAGCTCAGCTAGCGGGATGAACACCGGGGAGCTGTTTTTT.